These T cell receptor beta chains were read from a single sample in a study of T-cell reconstitution after alpha-beta-depleted transplantation in children. In TCRdb, the PCR reads were re-called with MiXCR into one record per CDR3 protein. The profile shows almost 600,000 distinct CDR3 sequences, approximately 30% of them singletons. The material sequenced was PBMCs, taken before TCRalphabeta/CD19-depleted stem cell transplant. The source of these receptors is a boy under two years old with Wiskott-Aldrich syndrome, due to receive a stem cell transplant. Each CDR3 is given with its conserved first and last residue. The order of the fields is clone size, V gene, D gene, J gene, CDR3 protein, CDR3 DNA. A D gene is named only where the DNA matches it firmly. The listing skips clone size in some rows; elsewhere it reads once, few, many or a size class.

clone_size: -; v_call: TRBV29-1; d_call: -; j_call: TRBJ2-5; cdr3_aa: CSVEEVGLETQYF; cdr3_nt: TGCAGCGTTGAAGAAGTAGGGTTAGAGACCCAGTACTTC
clone_size: few; v_call: TRBV20-1; d_call: TRBD2; j_call: TRBJ2-7; cdr3_aa: CSAVTSGRAYEQYF; cdr3_nt: TGCAGTGCTGTTACTAGCGGGAGGGCCTACGAGCAGTACTTC
clone_size: few; v_call: TRBV5-1; d_call: TRBD2; j_call: TRBJ2-7; cdr3_aa: CASSLVASGINEQYF; cdr3_nt: TGCGCCAGCAGCTTGGTCGCTAGCGGGATCAACGAGCAGTACTTC
clone_size: many; v_call: TRBV2; d_call: -; j_call: TRBJ2-7; cdr3_aa: CAFDRFFSYEQYF; cdr3_nt: TGTGCCTTCGACAGGTTTTTCTCCTACGAGCAGTACTTC
clone_size: -; v_call: TRBV27; d_call: TRBD1; j_call: TRBJ1-6; cdr3_aa: CASSSTRGQGGYNSPLHF; cdr3_nt: TGTGCCAGCAGTTCCACAAGGGGACAGGGGGGGTATAATTCACCCCTCCACTTT
clone_size: -; v_call: TRBV29-1; d_call: -; j_call: TRBJ2-7; cdr3_aa: CSVGGGSDYEQYF; cdr3_nt: TGCAGCGTAGGAGGGGGATCGGACTACGAGCAGTACTTC
clone_size: few; v_call: TRBV5-1; d_call: TRBD2; j_call: TRBJ2-1; cdr3_aa: CASSPRAGVGDEQFF; cdr3_nt: TGCGCCAGCAGCCCGAGAGCGGGAGTAGGGGATGAGCAGTTCTTC
clone_size: -; v_call: TRBV6-5; d_call: TRBD1; j_call: TRBJ2-7; cdr3_aa: CASSLRTGVNEQYF; cdr3_nt: TGTGCCAGCAGTTTAAGGACAGGAGTGAACGAGCAGTACTTC
clone_size: -; v_call: TRBV10-2; d_call: -; j_call: TRBJ2-7; cdr3_aa: CASTQRRTYEQYF; cdr3_nt: TGCGCCAGCACACAGCGGAGGACCTACGAGCAGTACTTC
clone_size: -; v_call: TRBV25-1; d_call: -; j_call: TRBJ2-1; cdr3_aa: CASSGPSSWGVEQFF; cdr3_nt: TGTGCCAGCAGTGGACCTAGCTCTTGGGGTGTCGAGCAGTTCTTC
clone_size: few; v_call: TRBV5-1; d_call: -; j_call: TRBJ1-2; cdr3_aa: CASSGVDPNYGYTF; cdr3_nt: TGCGCCAGCAGCGGGGTGGACCCTAACTATGGCTACACCTTC
clone_size: -; v_call: TRBV12-3/TRBV12-4; d_call: -; j_call: TRBJ2-7; cdr3_aa: CASSITVYEQYF; cdr3_nt: TGTGCCAGCAGCATTACAGTCTACGAGCAGTACTTC
clone_size: once; v_call: TRBV6-1; d_call: -; j_call: TRBJ2-7; cdr3_aa: CASSRPGWVGSYEQYF; cdr3_nt: TGTGCCAGCAGTCGCCCTGGGTGGGTCGGCTCCTACGAGCAGTACTTC
clone_size: -; v_call: TRBV27; d_call: TRBD2; j_call: TRBJ2-1; cdr3_aa: CASSQRTSHNEQFF; cdr3_nt: TGTGCCAGCAGTCAACGGACTAGCCACAATGAGCAGTTCTTC
clone_size: -; v_call: TRBV7-9; d_call: -; j_call: TRBJ2-5; cdr3_aa: CASFRAEETQYF; cdr3_nt: TGTGCCAGCTTTCGGGCCGAGGAGACCCAGTACTTC
clone_size: -; v_call: TRBV5-1; d_call: -; j_call: TRBJ1-2; cdr3_aa: CASSPGAGYGYTF; cdr3_nt: TGCGCCAGCAGCCCGGGGGCGGGCTATGGCTACACCTTC
clone_size: -; v_call: TRBV14; d_call: TRBD1; j_call: TRBJ2-3; cdr3_aa: CASSGYPGQVADTQYF; cdr3_nt: TGTGCCAGCAGCGGTTATCCGGGACAGGTGGCAGATACGCAGTATTTT
clone_size: -; v_call: TRBV27; d_call: TRBD1; j_call: TRBJ2-7; cdr3_aa: CASRINRGQDYEQYF; cdr3_nt: TGTGCCAGCAGGATAAATCGGGGACAGGACTACGAGCAGTACTTC
clone_size: -; v_call: TRBV5-1; d_call: -; j_call: TRBJ2-2; cdr3_aa: CASSSGLHTGELFF; cdr3_nt: TGCGCCAGCAGCTCGGGACTCCACACCGGGGAGCTGTTTTTT
clone_size: -; v_call: TRBV20-1; d_call: -; j_call: TRBJ1-2; cdr3_aa: CSARGGQGGYYGYTF; cdr3_nt: TGCAGTGCTAGGGGGGGGCAGGGAGGATACTATGGCTACACCTTC
clone_size: -; v_call: TRBV20-1; d_call: -; j_call: TRBJ2-2; cdr3_aa: CSASRVAGELFF; cdr3_nt: TGCAGTGCTAGTCGGGTTGCCGGGGAGCTGTTTTTT
clone_size: -; v_call: TRBV5-1; d_call: -; j_call: TRBJ1-1; cdr3_aa: CASSIEIHTEAFF; cdr3_nt: TGCGCCAGCAGTATTGAAATACACACTGAAGCTTTCTTT
clone_size: -; v_call: TRBV7-8; d_call: -; j_call: TRBJ2-5; cdr3_aa: CASSLGGSWETQYF; cdr3_nt: TGTGCCAGCAGCTTAGGGGGGAGTTGGGAGACCCAGTACTTC
clone_size: -; v_call: TRBV20-1; d_call: TRBD2; j_call: TRBJ2-5; cdr3_aa: CSAASGIGETQYF; cdr3_nt: TGCAGTGCTGCTAGCGGGATCGGGGAGACCCAGTACTTC
clone_size: -; v_call: TRBV6-2/TRBV6-3; d_call: -; j_call: TRBJ2-3; cdr3_aa: CASSYQRERTDTQYF; cdr3_nt: TGTGCCAGCAGTTATCAGAGGGAGCGCACAGATACGCAGTATTTT
clone_size: few; v_call: TRBV11-2; d_call: TRBD2; j_call: TRBJ2-6; cdr3_aa: CASSPERLAGGSGANVLTF; cdr3_nt: TGTGCCAGCAGCCCCGAACGACTAGCGGGGGGCTCTGGGGCCAACGTCCTGACTTTC
clone_size: few; v_call: TRBV5-1; d_call: TRBD2; j_call: TRBJ2-7; cdr3_aa: CASGLAGAYEQYF; cdr3_nt: TGCGCCAGCGGGCTAGCGGGCGCCTACGAGCAGTACTTC
clone_size: -; v_call: TRBV2; d_call: -; j_call: TRBJ2-7; cdr3_aa: CASSSWGNEQYF; cdr3_nt: TGTGCCAGCAGTAGCTGGGGCAACGAGCAGTACTTC
clone_size: few; v_call: TRBV6-1; d_call: -; j_call: TRBJ1-2; cdr3_aa: CASRRDRDYGYTF; cdr3_nt: TGTGCCAGCAGACGGGATAGGGACTATGGCTACACCTTC
clone_size: -; v_call: TRBV5-1; d_call: -; j_call: TRBJ2-1; cdr3_aa: CASSLRDFLYNEQFF; cdr3_nt: TGCGCCAGCAGCCTTAGGGACTTCCTTTACAATGAGCAGTTCTTC
clone_size: -; v_call: TRBV5-1; d_call: TRBD2; j_call: TRBJ2-1; cdr3_aa: CASSLARLAGADEQFF; cdr3_nt: TGCGCCAGCAGCTTGGCCCGACTAGCGGGAGCAGATGAGCAGTTCTTC
clone_size: few; v_call: TRBV7-9; d_call: -; j_call: TRBJ2-1; cdr3_aa: CASSGSAKVNEQFF; cdr3_nt: TGTGCCAGCAGCGGTAGCGCTAAGGTCAATGAGCAGTTCTTC
clone_size: few; v_call: TRBV9; d_call: -; j_call: TRBJ2-5; cdr3_aa: CASSVALGDRPGQETQYF; cdr3_nt: TGTGCCAGCAGCGTAGCTCTCGGGGATCGACCGGGCCAAGAGACCCAGTACTTC
clone_size: -; v_call: TRBV6-2/TRBV6-3; d_call: -; j_call: TRBJ2-7; cdr3_aa: CASSYSRTDNSYEQYF; cdr3_nt: TGTGCCAGCAGTTATTCAAGGACGGACAACTCCTACGAGCAGTACTTC
clone_size: -; v_call: TRBV7-6; d_call: TRBD2; j_call: TRBJ2-5; cdr3_aa: CASSFGGLAGVWETQYF; cdr3_nt: TGTGCCAGCAGCTTCGGGGGGCTAGCGGGAGTTTGGGAGACCCAGTACTTC
clone_size: -; v_call: TRBV29-1; d_call: -; j_call: TRBJ2-2; cdr3_aa: CSVVLLAGELFF; cdr3_nt: TGCAGCGTAGTCCTGTTGGCCGGGGAGCTGTTTTTT
clone_size: once; v_call: TRBV5-1; d_call: TRBD2; j_call: TRBJ2-3; cdr3_aa: CASSEETSGRAGDTQYF; cdr3_nt: TGCGCCAGCAGCGAGGAGACTAGCGGGAGGGCCGGGGATACGCAGTATTTT
clone_size: -; v_call: TRBV20-1; d_call: -; j_call: TRBJ1-1; cdr3_aa: CSPGEAFF; cdr3_nt: TGCAGCCCCGGTGAAGCTTTCTTT
clone_size: -; v_call: TRBV12-3/TRBV12-4; d_call: TRBD1; j_call: TRBJ1-1; cdr3_aa: CASSLAVGGGGNTEAFF; cdr3_nt: TGTGCCAGCAGTTTGGCCGTGGGAGGGGGCGGGAACACTGAAGCTTTCTTT
clone_size: -; v_call: TRBV15; d_call: -; j_call: TRBJ1-2; cdr3_aa: CATSRDKGSHYGYTF; cdr3_nt: TGTGCCACCAGCAGAGATAAGGGGAGCCACTATGGCTACACCTTC
clone_size: -; v_call: TRBV11-2; d_call: -; j_call: TRBJ1-3; cdr3_aa: CASSPDGHSGNTIYF; cdr3_nt: TGTGCCAGCAGCCCGGACGGACACTCTGGAAACACCATATATTTT
clone_size: few; v_call: TRBV5-6; d_call: TRBD2; j_call: TRBJ2-3; cdr3_aa: CASSNLAGGDTQYF; cdr3_nt: TGTGCCAGCAGCAATCTAGCGGGAGGAGATACGCAGTATTTT
clone_size: few; v_call: TRBV4-2; d_call: -; j_call: TRBJ1-1; cdr3_aa: CASSQGQYTEAFF; cdr3_nt: TGTGCCAGCAGCCAAGGACAGTACACTGAAGCTTTCTTT